These T cell receptor beta chains were read from a single sample in a study of early T cells in non-severe SARS-CoV-2 infection. From the 5' RACE reads, TCRdb called clonotypes with MiXCR, one entry per CDR3 protein. The data show about 80,000 distinct CDR3 sequences, 14% seen once. The sequencing sample was made of whole blood. The receptors were gathered from an adult who was a healthcare worker with PCR-confirmed SARS-CoV-2 infection or an uninfected control (not recorded which). Each CDR3 is given with its conserved first and last residue. A D gene is named only where the DNA matches it firmly. Size is omitted from some rows. Given values are once, few, many or a class for expanded clones.

few | TRBJ1-1 | TRBV20-1 | TRBD1 | CSARAPRTGWTEAFF | TGCAGTGCTAGGGCCCCTCGGACAGGGTGGACTGAAGCTTTCTTT
many | TRBJ2-1 | TRBV7-8 | TRBD1 | CASSPNTGQGKDEQFF | TGTGCCAGCAGCCCGAACACGGGACAGGGGAAAGATGAGCAGTTCTTC
few | TRBJ2-1 | TRBV6-4 | NA | CASSKEGGNNEQFF | TGTGCCAGCTCGAAGGAAGGAGGTAACAATGAGCAGTTCTTC
once | TRBJ1-5 | TRBV20-1 | NA | CSASRLSNQPQHF | TGCAGTGCTAGTCGGTTGAGCAATCAGCCCCAGCATTTT
few | TRBJ2-1 | TRBV5-1 | NA | CASSLELALGEQFF | TGCGCCAGCAGCTTGGAACTAGCCCTGGGGGAGCAGTTCTTC
few | TRBJ1-4 | TRBV29-1 | NA | CSVFGGKNEKLFF | TGCAGCGTTTTCGGGGGGAAGAATGAAAAACTGTTTTTT
NA | TRBJ2-3 | TRBV7-2 | NA | CASSLRLGGAADTQYF | TGTGCCAGCAGCCTAAGGTTGGGCGGGGCCGCAGATACGCAGTATTTT
NA | TRBJ1-1 | TRBV5-5 | NA | CASSLSRAGGTEAFF | TGTGCCAGCAGCTTGAGCAGGGCCGGAGGCACTGAAGCTTTCTTT
NA | TRBJ2-3 | TRBV5-1 | TRBD2 | CASSLTSGAADTQYF | TGCGCCAGCAGCTTGACTAGCGGGGCTGCAGATACGCAGTATTTT
many | TRBJ1-1 | TRBV18 | TRBD1 | CASSPLREGQMNTEAFF | TGTGCCAGCTCACCATTGCGGGAGGGACAGATGAACACTGAAGCTTTCTTT
NA | TRBJ1-2 | TRBV5-5 | NA | CASSSHRDRVSGYTF | TGTGCCAGCAGCTCCCACAGGGATAGGGTCTCTGGCTACACCTTC
many | TRBJ2-5 | TRBV7-9 | NA | CASNTAAKETQYF | TGTGCCAGCAACACAGCGGCGAAAGAGACCCAGTACTTC
NA | TRBJ1-1 | TRBV20-1 | NA | CSAAGDTEAFF | TGCAGTGCGGCAGGGGACACTGAAGCTTTCTTT
few | TRBJ1-5 | TRBV12-3/TRBV12-4 | TRBD1 | CASSRDRANQPQHF | TGTGCCAGCAGCCGAGACAGGGCAAATCAGCCCCAGCATTTT
NA | TRBJ2-2 | TRBV5-4 | NA | CASSLRDQIGELFF | TGTGCCAGCAGCTTGAGGGACCAGATCGGGGAGCTGTTTTTT
NA | TRBJ1-1 | TRBV29-1 | TRBD1 | CSVTGGWDTEAFF | TGCAGCGTAACAGGGGGCTGGGACACTGAAGCTTTCTTT
NA | TRBJ2-3 | TRBV19 | TRBD2 | CATTEGGADTQYF | TGTGCCACCACGGAGGGAGGGGCAGATACGCAGTATTTT
NA | TRBJ2-7 | TRBV10-3 | NA | CAISDPRNPWDPRSYEQYF | TGTGCCATCAGTGACCCGCGGAACCCCTGGGACCCTCGTTCCTACGAGCAGTACTTC
many | TRBJ2-7 | TRBV6-1 | NA | CASSEWAGASYEQYF | TGTGCCAGCAGTGAATGGGCGGGGGCTTCCTACGAGCAGTACTTC
few | TRBJ2-4 | TRBV10-3 | NA | CAISEVRGSNIQYF | TGTGCCATCAGTGAAGTAAGAGGGAGCAACATTCAGTACTTC
few | TRBJ2-2 | TRBV10-3 | NA | CAISDRRNTGELFF | TGTGCCATCAGTGACCGAAGAAACACCGGGGAGCTGTTTTTT